Listed below are T cell receptor beta chains from one sample, sequenced in a study of T cells in Graves' hyperthyroidism and ophthalmopathy. TCRdb used MiXCR to reprocess the multiplex PCR reads, holding one entry per CDR3 protein. The data show around 600,000 distinct CDR3 sequences, more than 12% seen once. Sequencing used blood. Every receptor here comes from a woman between 50 and 59 years old with Graves' ophthalmopathy. The CDR3 runs from the conserved cysteine through the conserved F or W. A D gene is named only where the DNA matches it firmly. Not every row has a clone size; where given, it reads once, few, many or a size class.

j_call: TRBJ2-1; d_call: .; v_call: TRBV28; clone_size: many; cdr3_aa: CASSFTSHTLYNEQFF; cdr3_nt: TGTGCCAGCAGTTTTACTAGCCATACACTTTACAATGAGCAGTTCTTC
j_call: TRBJ2-3; d_call: .; v_call: TRBV7-3; clone_size: many; cdr3_aa: CASSLIGGNLRDTQYF; cdr3_nt: TGTGCCAGCAGCTTAATTGGGGGCAACCTCCGAGATACGCAGTATTTT
j_call: TRBJ2-7; d_call: TRBD1; v_call: TRBV18; clone_size: many; cdr3_aa: CASSRGTGDNEQYF; cdr3_nt: TGTGCCAGCTCACGGGGGACAGGGGACAACGAGCAGTACTTC
j_call: TRBJ2-3; d_call: .; v_call: TRBV12-3/TRBV12-4; clone_size: few; cdr3_aa: CASSEQGLPTDTQYF; cdr3_nt: TGTGCCAGCAGCGAGCAGGGACTTCCCACAGATACGCAGTATTTT
j_call: TRBJ2-7; d_call: TRBD2; v_call: TRBV7-9; clone_size: .; cdr3_aa: CASSSGGVHEQYF; cdr3_nt: TGCGCCAGCAGCTCGGGGGGGGTCCACGAGCAGTACTTC
j_call: TRBJ1-2; d_call: TRBD1; v_call: TRBV5-1; clone_size: many; cdr3_aa: CASSYSTGGGYGYTF; cdr3_nt: TGCGCCAGCAGCTATTCTACAGGGGGCGGCTATGGCTACACCTTC
j_call: TRBJ1-4; d_call: .; v_call: TRBV28; clone_size: many; cdr3_aa: CASSLTGRRQEKLFF; cdr3_nt: TGTGCCAGCAGTCTAACAGGGAGACGTCAGGAAAAACTGTTTTTT
j_call: TRBJ1-1; d_call: TRBD1; v_call: TRBV11-3; clone_size: few; cdr3_aa: CASSDLGTGKDEAFF; cdr3_nt: TGTGCCAGCAGCGACCTGGGGACAGGGAAAGATGAAGCTTTCTTT
j_call: TRBJ1-1; d_call: .; v_call: TRBV11-3; clone_size: .; cdr3_aa: CASSLKPDTEAFF; cdr3_nt: TGTGCCAGCAGCTTAAAACCTGACACTGAAGCTTTCTTT
j_call: TRBJ1-2; d_call: TRBD1; v_call: TRBV4-1; clone_size: many; cdr3_aa: CASSQAQGLYYGYTF; cdr3_nt: TGCGCCAGCAGCCAAGCACAGGGGCTCTACTATGGCTACACCTTC
j_call: TRBJ2-1; d_call: TRBD2; v_call: TRBV7-9; clone_size: many; cdr3_aa: CASSPALAGPKSSYNEQFF; cdr3_nt: TGTGCCAGCAGCCCCGCTCTAGCGGGCCCAAAGAGCTCCTACAATGAGCAGTTCTTC
j_call: TRBJ2-2; d_call: TRBD2; v_call: TRBV29-1; clone_size: .; cdr3_aa: CSVEDPTSGDFSGELFF; cdr3_nt: TGCAGCGTTGAAGATCCGACTAGCGGAGACTTCTCCGGGGAGCTGTTTTTT
j_call: TRBJ2-2; d_call: .; v_call: TRBV28; clone_size: many; cdr3_aa: CATMGLLTGELFF; cdr3_nt: TGTGCCACCATGGGACTTCTCACCGGGGAGCTGTTTTTT
j_call: TRBJ2-1; d_call: TRBD2; v_call: TRBV7-3; clone_size: many; cdr3_aa: CASSLSSSGIRDGQFF; cdr3_nt: TGTGCCAGCAGCTTATCTTCTAGCGGGATTCGGGATGGGCAGTTCTTC
j_call: TRBJ1-5; d_call: TRBD1; v_call: TRBV18; clone_size: many; cdr3_aa: CASSPTTGISNQPQHF; cdr3_nt: TGTGCCAGCTCACCTACGACAGGGATTAGCAATCAGCCCCAGCATTTT
j_call: TRBJ2-1; d_call: TRBD2; v_call: TRBV20-1; clone_size: many; cdr3_aa: CSARKGLAVNNEQFF; cdr3_nt: TGCAGTGCGAGAAAGGGACTAGCGGTAAACAATGAGCAGTTCTTC
j_call: TRBJ1-5; d_call: .; v_call: TRBV7-2; clone_size: many; cdr3_aa: CASSQRVDQPQHF; cdr3_nt: TGTGCCAGCAGTCAGAGGGTCGATCAGCCCCAGCATTTT
j_call: TRBJ2-2; d_call: .; v_call: TRBV24-1; clone_size: few; cdr3_aa: CATSDLGVKNTGELFF; cdr3_nt: TGTGCCACCAGTGATTTGGGGGTAAAGAACACCGGGGAGCTGTTTTTT
j_call: TRBJ2-3; d_call: .; v_call: TRBV5-1; clone_size: many; cdr3_aa: CASSSLSGVDTQYF; cdr3_nt: TGCGCCAGCAGCTCGCTGTCAGGGGTAGATACGCAGTATTTT
j_call: TRBJ2-7; d_call: .; v_call: TRBV9; clone_size: .; cdr3_aa: CASSKQGGSSYEQYF; cdr3_nt: TGTGCCAGCAGCAAACAAGGAGGCAGTTCCTACGAGCAGTACTTC
j_call: TRBJ2-1; d_call: .; v_call: TRBV7-2; clone_size: many; cdr3_aa: CASSYRDNPYNEQFF; cdr3_nt: TGTGCCAGCAGCTACCGGGACAACCCCTACAATGAGCAGTTCTTC
j_call: TRBJ2-2; d_call: .; v_call: TRBV7-9; clone_size: few; cdr3_aa: CASSFSHYTGELFF; cdr3_nt: TGTGCCAGCAGCTTCTCGCATTACACCGGGGAGCTGTTTTTT
j_call: TRBJ1-1; d_call: .; v_call: TRBV30; clone_size: many; cdr3_aa: CAWSDDGVAFF; cdr3_nt: TGTGCCTGGAGTGATGACGGTGTAGCTTTCTTT
j_call: TRBJ2-1; d_call: .; v_call: TRBV5-1; clone_size: many; cdr3_aa: CASSPGWGRRDEQFF; cdr3_nt: TGCGCCAGCAGCCCGGGATGGGGGAGAAGAGATGAGCAGTTCTTC
j_call: TRBJ1-2; d_call: TRBD1; v_call: TRBV28; clone_size: few; cdr3_aa: CASSTQGWSGYTF; cdr3_nt: TGTGCCAGCAGTACACAGGGGTGGTCTGGCTACACCTTC
j_call: TRBJ2-1; d_call: TRBD2; v_call: TRBV20-1; clone_size: .; cdr3_aa: CSARGGLAGGPSYNEQFF; cdr3_nt: TGCAGTGCTAGAGGCGGACTAGCGGGAGGGCCGTCCTACAATGAGCAGTTCTTC
j_call: TRBJ2-7; d_call: TRBD2; v_call: TRBV5-1; clone_size: many; cdr3_aa: CASSVKLAGASEQYF; cdr3_nt: TGCGCCAGCAGCGTAAAACTAGCGGGAGCTAGCGAGCAGTACTTC
j_call: TRBJ2-7; d_call: .; v_call: TRBV29-1; clone_size: few; cdr3_aa: CSVHTQIGEQYF; cdr3_nt: TGCAGCGTCCACACACAAATAGGGGAGCAGTACTTC
j_call: TRBJ1-2; d_call: .; v_call: TRBV7-2; clone_size: many; cdr3_aa: CASSPIGGYTF; cdr3_nt: TGTGCCAGCAGCCCCATCGGTGGCTACACCTTC
j_call: TRBJ1-1; d_call: TRBD1; v_call: TRBV6-1; clone_size: few; cdr3_aa: CASSSRDSSTEAFF; cdr3_nt: TGTGCCAGCAGTTCCCGGGACAGTTCCACTGAAGCTTTCTTT
j_call: TRBJ2-7; d_call: .; v_call: TRBV5-6; clone_size: many; cdr3_aa: CASSSGIARVHEQYF; cdr3_nt: TGTGCCAGCAGCTCTGGGATAGCCAGGGTTCACGAGCAGTACTTC